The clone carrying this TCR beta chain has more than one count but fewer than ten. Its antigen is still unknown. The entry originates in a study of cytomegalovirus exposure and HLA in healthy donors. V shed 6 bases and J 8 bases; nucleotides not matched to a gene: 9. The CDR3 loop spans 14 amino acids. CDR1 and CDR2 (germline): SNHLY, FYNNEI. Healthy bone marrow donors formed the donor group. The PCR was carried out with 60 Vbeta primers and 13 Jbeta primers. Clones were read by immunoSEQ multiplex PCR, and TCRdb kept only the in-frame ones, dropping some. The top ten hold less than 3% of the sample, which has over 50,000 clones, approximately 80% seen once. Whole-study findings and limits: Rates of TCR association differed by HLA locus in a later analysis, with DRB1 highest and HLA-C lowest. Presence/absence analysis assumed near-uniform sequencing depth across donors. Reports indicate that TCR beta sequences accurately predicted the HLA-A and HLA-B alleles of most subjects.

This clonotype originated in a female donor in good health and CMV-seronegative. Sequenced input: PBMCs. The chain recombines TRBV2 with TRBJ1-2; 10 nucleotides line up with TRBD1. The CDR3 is CASREGQGLSGYTF. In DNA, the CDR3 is TGTGCCAGCAGGGAGGGACAGGGGTTATCCGGCTACACCTTC.